The text below deals with one T cell receptor (beta chain). Methods used by the authors: From reference gene primer amplification, estimates of nucleated cell counts were derived. Sequencing was performed with immunoSEQ multiplex PCR; in TCRdb, only in-frame clones are kept and a portion is missing. V and J calls plus clone size are reproduced from that table; the DNA served to infer D and trimming. Here the sample spans under 250,000 clones, roughly nine tenths being singletons. With V trimmed by 6 bases and J by 1 base, 10 bases remained unmatched. Germline loops: CDR1 SGHDN, CDR2 FVKESK. The CDR3 spans 17 residues. The sample comes from a study of blood T cell repertoires in COVID-19. Overall study context: The origin of the acute and convalescent COVID-19 samples was the United States, Italy and Spain. The cDNA or gDNA used as material had been derived from T cells, B-cell-depleted T cells, or PBMCs.

The V and J genes are TRBV14 and TRBJ2-1; TRBD1 agrees at 9 bases. The clonotype was recovered from a man aged 60 to 69 with COVID-19, enrolled during active disease. The sequenced material came from peripheral blood. CDR3 bases: TGTGCCAGCAGTTCAACCACCGGGACAGGGTCCTACAATGAGCAGTTCTTC. It encodes CASSSTTGTGSYNEQFF.